The text below deals with one TCR beta chain. The antigen is undetermined. This sample was included in a study of T cells after yellow fever vaccination. Study conclusions and caveats: Once the booster was given, most primary-vaccination clones reappeared, at around 95% for CD4 and approximately 88% for CD8.

In germline, CDR1 is MDHEN, CDR2 SYDVKM. The CDR3 is 17 residues long. J was trimmed by 2 bases and V by 6 bases; bases with no gene match: 13. Each CDR3 protein is one row after TCRdb ran MiXCR on the 5' RACE reads. The sample holds 180,000 or so distinct CDR3 sequences, approximately 10% seen once. This clonotype was obtained from a man aged 18 to 30 who received the YFV17D yellow fever vaccine. The gene calls are TRBV28 and TRBJ2-7, with 10 nucleotides matching TRBD1. The sequencing used CD8+ T cells sorted from PBMCs, collected 15 days after the yellow fever booster vaccination. The CDR3, as DNA: TGTGCCAGCAGCCTCCCCTCAGACAGGGGGCGAGCCTACGAGCAGTACGTC. It codes for CASSLPSDRGRAYEQYV.